This T cell receptor beta chain came from a study of cytomegalovirus exposure and HLA in healthy donors. Germline loops: CDR1 MGHRA, CDR2 YSYEKL. V gave up 3 bases and J gave up 2 bases, with 10 bases separating them. The CDR3 has 15 residues. PCR primers comprised 60 Vbeta and 13 Jbeta primers. Generated by immunoSEQ multiplex PCR, the TCRdb table keeps only in-frame clones and is missing some. The table shows some 98,000 clones, with about 81% occurring only once. The sample taken for sequencing was PBMCs. This chain links TRBV4-1 with TRBJ2-2; D is perhaps TRBD1 (5 bases). This receptor was identified in a man aged 35 to 55 in good health and CMV-seronegative. The CDR3 DNA is TGCGCCAGCAGCCAGACAGAATATAACACCGGGGAGCTGTTTTTT. The encoded protein is CASSQTEYNTGELFF.